This is a list of T cell receptor beta chains from one sample in a study of vaccination and CD4 T cells after COVID-19. MiXCR, run by TCRdb on the PCR reads, gives a single entry per CDR3 protein. The data hold 9,900 or so distinct CDR3 sequences, with around 42% observed a single time. No antigen is known for these receptors. Specimen: CD4+ T cells from blood, cultured in vitro. The receptors come from a human donor in good health. Each CDR3 is given with its conserved first and last residue. D genes are given only for firm matches. Rows may omit the clone size; those that give it use once, few, many or a size class.

CDR3aa: CASSIQGGVTGELFF
CDR3nt: TGTGCCAGTAGTATCCAGGGAGGGGTAACCGGGGAGCTGTTTTTT
d_gene: TRBD2
abundance: .
v_gene: TRBV19
j_gene: TRBJ2-2

CDR3aa: CATSNRDRAFGYTF
CDR3nt: TGTGCCACCAGCAACAGGGACAGGGCCTTCGGCTACACCTTC
d_gene: TRBD1
abundance: .
v_gene: TRBV15
j_gene: TRBJ1-2

CDR3aa: CASSATGAVYGYTF
CDR3nt: TGTGCCAGCAGTGCTACCGGGGCGGTCTATGGCTACACCTTC
d_gene: .
abundance: .
v_gene: TRBV28
j_gene: TRBJ1-2

CDR3aa: CASSYSASTRTEAFF
CDR3nt: TGTGCCAGCAGTTACTCTGCCTCCACAAGGACTGAAGCTTTCTTT
d_gene: .
abundance: .
v_gene: TRBV6-2/TRBV6-3
j_gene: TRBJ1-1

CDR3aa: CASSLATSGGYNEQFF
CDR3nt: TGTGCCAGCAGCTTAGCGACTAGCGGGGGGTACAATGAGCAGTTCTTC
d_gene: TRBD2
abundance: .
v_gene: TRBV7-2
j_gene: TRBJ2-1

CDR3aa: CAWSAGPQWPLHF
CDR3nt: TGTGCCTGGAGTGCGGGCCCGCAGTGGCCCCTCCACTTT
d_gene: .
abundance: .
v_gene: TRBV30
j_gene: TRBJ1-6

CDR3aa: CASSIEGASGLYEQYF
CDR3nt: TGTGCCAGTAGTATAGAAGGGGCTAGCGGCCTCTACGAGCAGTACTTC
d_gene: TRBD2
abundance: once
v_gene: TRBV19
j_gene: TRBJ2-7

CDR3aa: CSARWGVANTEAFF
CDR3nt: TGCAGTGCTAGATGGGGGGTGGCGAACACTGAAGCTTTCTTT
d_gene: .
abundance: .
v_gene: TRBV20-1
j_gene: TRBJ1-1

CDR3aa: CASSSPEIYEQYF
CDR3nt: TGTGCCAGCAGCTCACCAGAGATCTACGAGCAGTACTTC
d_gene: .
abundance: .
v_gene: TRBV7-2
j_gene: TRBJ2-7

CDR3aa: CASSSSRGQTPKNEQFF
CDR3nt: TGTGCCAGCAGTTCCTCCCGTGGACAGACCCCAAAGAATGAGCAGTTCTTC
d_gene: .
abundance: .
v_gene: TRBV6-5
j_gene: TRBJ2-1

CDR3aa: CASSDPSMGGTPLHF
CDR3nt: TGTGCCAGCAGTGATCCCTCAATGGGAGGGACACCCCTCCACTTT
d_gene: .
abundance: .
v_gene: TRBV6-1
j_gene: TRBJ1-6

CDR3aa: CASSFLTGTGSDQPQHF
CDR3nt: TGTGCCAGCAGTTTCTTGACCGGGACAGGGTCCGATCAGCCCCAGCATTTT
d_gene: TRBD1
abundance: few
v_gene: TRBV27
j_gene: TRBJ1-5

CDR3aa: CASSGGSGMNTEAFF
CDR3nt: TGTGCCAGCAGTGGGGGGTCGGGGATGAACACTGAAGCTTTCTTT
d_gene: .
abundance: .
v_gene: TRBV28
j_gene: TRBJ1-1

CDR3aa: CASSLREQAYGYTF
CDR3nt: TGTGCCAGCAGCCTGAGGGAACAGGCGTATGGCTACACCTTC
d_gene: .
abundance: .
v_gene: TRBV21-1
j_gene: TRBJ1-2

CDR3aa: CATSDLEANQPQHF
CDR3nt: TGTGCCACCAGTGATTTAGAGGCGAATCAGCCCCAGCATTTT
d_gene: .
abundance: few
v_gene: TRBV24-1
j_gene: TRBJ1-5

CDR3aa: CASSYTRGGWTGEPFF
CDR3nt: TGTGCCAGCAGTTACACCCGGGGGGGGTGGACCGGGGAGCCGTTTTTT
d_gene: TRBD2
abundance: once
v_gene: TRBV6-5
j_gene: TRBJ2-2

CDR3aa: CASSPSGQTNYGYTF
CDR3nt: TGTGCCAGCAGCCCGTCCGGACAGACTAACTATGGCTACACCTTC
d_gene: .
abundance: .
v_gene: TRBV9
j_gene: TRBJ1-2

CDR3aa: CASSPRGPDTQYF
CDR3nt: TGTGCCAGCAGCCCAAGGGGGCCAGATACGCAGTATTTT
d_gene: TRBD1
abundance: .
v_gene: TRBV7-9
j_gene: TRBJ2-3

CDR3aa: CSATRGQDIQYF
CDR3nt: TGCAGTGCTACACGTGGCCAGGACATTCAGTACTTC
d_gene: .
abundance: few
v_gene: TRBV20-1
j_gene: TRBJ2-4

CDR3aa: CATSRGEQYF
CDR3nt: TGTGCCACCAGCAGAGGCGAGCAGTACTTC
d_gene: .
abundance: .
v_gene: TRBV15
j_gene: TRBJ2-7

CDR3aa: CASSLEITGTEEAFF
CDR3nt: TGTGCCAGCAGCTTAGAGATAACAGGGACAGAGGAAGCTTTCTTT
d_gene: TRBD1
abundance: .
v_gene: TRBV7-8
j_gene: TRBJ1-1

CDR3aa: CSVRTGRNYGYTF
CDR3nt: TGCAGCGTTAGGACAGGGCGGAACTATGGCTACACCTTC
d_gene: TRBD1
abundance: .
v_gene: TRBV29-1
j_gene: TRBJ1-2

CDR3aa: CSARTRDQFRNTEAFF
CDR3nt: TGCAGTGCTAGAACCAGGGATCAATTTAGGAACACTGAAGCTTTCTTT
d_gene: .
abundance: few
v_gene: TRBV20-1
j_gene: TRBJ1-1

CDR3aa: CASSEMGWGVDSNQPQHF
CDR3nt: TGTGCCAGCAGTGAAATGGGGTGGGGCGTTGATAGCAATCAGCCCCAGCATTTT
d_gene: .
abundance: few
v_gene: TRBV6-1
j_gene: TRBJ1-5

CDR3aa: CASSIRGNTEAFF
CDR3nt: TGTGCCAGCAGTATCAGGGGAAACACTGAAGCTTTCTTT
d_gene: .
abundance: .
v_gene: TRBV6-2/TRBV6-3
j_gene: TRBJ1-1

CDR3aa: CASSLGVGGGTDTQYF
CDR3nt: TGTGCCAGCAGCTTAGGCGTCGGGGGTGGTACAGATACGCAGTATTTT
d_gene: .
abundance: .
v_gene: TRBV7-6
j_gene: TRBJ2-3

CDR3aa: CASTPGVSTEAFF
CDR3nt: TGTGCCAGCACCCCAGGGGTTTCCACTGAAGCTTTCTTT
d_gene: .
abundance: medium-sized
v_gene: TRBV7-9
j_gene: TRBJ1-1

CDR3aa: CASSLGLTATDTQYF
CDR3nt: TGTGCCAGCAGCTTAGGACTAACGGCCACAGATACGCAGTATTTT
d_gene: .
abundance: .
v_gene: TRBV5-6
j_gene: TRBJ2-3

CDR3aa: CSARRPQTYEQYF
CDR3nt: TGCAGTGCCCGAAGGCCACAGACCTACGAGCAGTACTTC
d_gene: .
abundance: few
v_gene: TRBV20-1
j_gene: TRBJ2-7

CDR3aa: CASMAPNQPQHF
CDR3nt: TGTGCCAGCATGGCGCCTAATCAGCCCCAGCATTTT
d_gene: .
abundance: few
v_gene: TRBV6-1
j_gene: TRBJ1-5

CDR3aa: CASSEWVENTEAFF
CDR3nt: TGTGCCAGCAGTGAATGGGTAGAGAACACTGAAGCTTTCTTT
d_gene: .
abundance: large
v_gene: TRBV2
j_gene: TRBJ1-1

CDR3aa: CASSLVGGETQYF
CDR3nt: TGTGCCAGCAGCTTAGTCGGCGGAGAGACCCAGTACTTC
d_gene: .
abundance: .
v_gene: TRBV7-6
j_gene: TRBJ2-5

CDR3aa: CASSRDGLGGWNEQFF
CDR3nt: TGTGCCAGCAGTCGAGACGGACTAGGGGGGTGGAATGAGCAGTTCTTC
d_gene: .
abundance: few
v_gene: TRBV6-1
j_gene: TRBJ2-1

CDR3aa: CASKLSGLAIFSYEQYF
CDR3nt: TGTGCCAGCAAGCTTTCGGGACTAGCCATATTCTCCTACGAGCAGTACTTC
d_gene: TRBD2
abundance: .
v_gene: TRBV2
j_gene: TRBJ2-7

CDR3aa: CASRAGTLVQQYF
CDR3nt: TGTGCCAGCAGGGCGGGGACCCTTGTACAGCAGTACTTC
d_gene: .
abundance: .
v_gene: TRBV6-1
j_gene: TRBJ2-7

CDR3aa: CASSISGSTNEQFF
CDR3nt: TGTGCCAGTAGTATAAGCGGGAGCACCAATGAGCAGTTCTTC
d_gene: TRBD2
abundance: .
v_gene: TRBV19
j_gene: TRBJ2-1

CDR3aa: CASSPRLAGGDTQYF
CDR3nt: TGTGCCAGCAGCCCCCGATTAGCGGGAGGCGATACGCAGTATTTT
d_gene: TRBD2
abundance: few
v_gene: TRBV7-9
j_gene: TRBJ2-3

CDR3aa: CASSLRTSGSEQFF
CDR3nt: TGTGCCAGCAGCTTAAGGACTAGCGGGAGTGAGCAGTTCTTC
d_gene: TRBD2
abundance: .
v_gene: TRBV7-9
j_gene: TRBJ2-1

CDR3aa: CATRTGTRSSDEQFF
CDR3nt: TGTGCCACCAGGACCGGGACTCGGTCATCCGATGAGCAGTTCTTC
d_gene: .
abundance: few
v_gene: TRBV15
j_gene: TRBJ2-1

CDR3aa: CSARLTSTDTQYF
CDR3nt: TGCAGTGCTAGATTGACATCTACAGATACGCAGTATTTT
d_gene: .
abundance: .
v_gene: TRBV20-1
j_gene: TRBJ2-3

CDR3aa: CASSYGGPRKNTEAFF
CDR3nt: TGTGCCAGCAGTTACGGAGGCCCTAGGAAAAACACTGAAGCTTTCTTT
d_gene: .
abundance: once
v_gene: TRBV6-2/TRBV6-3
j_gene: TRBJ1-1

CDR3aa: CASRTPGTHEQYF
CDR3nt: TGTGCCAGCAGAACCCCCGGGACTCACGAGCAGTACTTC
d_gene: .
abundance: few
v_gene: TRBV28
j_gene: TRBJ2-7